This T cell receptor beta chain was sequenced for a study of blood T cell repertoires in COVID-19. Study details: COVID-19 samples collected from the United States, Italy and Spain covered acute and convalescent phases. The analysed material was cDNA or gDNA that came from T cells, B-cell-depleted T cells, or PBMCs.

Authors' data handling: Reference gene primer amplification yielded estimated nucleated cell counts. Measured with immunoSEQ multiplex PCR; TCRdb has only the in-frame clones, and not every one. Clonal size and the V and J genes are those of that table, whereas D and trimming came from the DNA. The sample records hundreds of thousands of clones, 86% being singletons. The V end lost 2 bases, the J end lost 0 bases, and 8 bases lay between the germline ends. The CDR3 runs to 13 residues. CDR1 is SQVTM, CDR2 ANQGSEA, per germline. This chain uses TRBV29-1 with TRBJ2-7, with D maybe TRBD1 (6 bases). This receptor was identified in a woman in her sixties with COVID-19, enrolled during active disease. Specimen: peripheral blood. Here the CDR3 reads CSVESDSSYEQYF. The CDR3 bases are TGCAGCGTTGAATCGGACAGCTCCTACGAGCAGTACTTC.